A single sample is the source of the 27 T cell receptor beta chains below, sequenced in a study of CD8 T cells in Susac syndrome. The RNA, roughly 0.45 to 1 ug, was put through reverse transcription using random hexamers. TCRdb reprocessed the immunoSEQ multiplex PCR reads via MiXCR and lists one record per CDR3 protein. Of fewer than 150,000 distinct CDR3 sequences listed, around nine tenths are singletons. Sequencing input: CD8+ T cells from PBMCs. These receptor sequences come from a human donor with multiple sclerosis.

In this sample, this clonotype turned up a few times. V and J are TRBV6-5 and TRBJ2-7; possible D gene TRBD2, 5 bases. V shed 5 bases and J shed 4 bases, with 12 bases lying between them. The CDR3 covers 13 residues. The germline CDR1 and CDR2 sequences are MNHEY and SVGAGI. The DNA for the CDR3 is TGTGCCAGCAGTCCCTTCCGGGGTTACGAGCAGTACTTC. This encodes CASSPFRGYEQYF.

The genes are TRBV6-2 or TRBV6-3 and TRBJ1-2, with D maybe TRBD1 (6 bases). Trimming left V 2 bases short and J 7 bases short, with 11 bases between. The CDR3 has 13 amino acids. The germline V gene has CDR1 MNHEY and CDR2 SVGEGT. As DNA, the CDR3 is TGTGCCAGCAGTTACGGGAACAGGGCTGGCTACACCTTC. It specifies CASSYGNRAGYTF.

The V call is TRBV7-9, the J call TRBJ2-5, with 10 bases aligning to TRBD1. V was pared by 6 bases and J by 5 bases, with 9 bases of the junction left unmatched. Germline V gene sequence: CDR1 SEHNR, CDR2 FQNEAQ (reference sequence). This CDR3 spans 15 amino acids. DNA of the CDR3: TGTGCCAGCAGGTTCGGGGACAGGGGTCAGGAGACCCAGTACTTC. Residues: CASRFGDRGQETQYF.

The gene calls are TRBV6-2 or TRBV6-3 and TRBJ1-1; 8 bases match TRBD1. This CDR3 comprises 15 residues. V was pared by 5 bases and J by 1 base, with 6 bases of the junction left unmatched. Germline CDR1 reads MNHEY; CDR2 reads SVGEGT. CDR3: CASSLQGAQNTEAFF. DNA of the CDR3: TGTGCCAGCAGTCTCCAGGGGGCCCAGAACACTGAAGCTTTCTTT.

J is TRBJ2-7 and V is TRBV11-2; D gene ambiguous. V lost 0 bases and J lost 1, with 10 bases in between. CDR3 length: 15 amino acids. Germline V CDR1 and CDR2: SGHAT, FQNNGV. This CDR3 is CASSLDPASSYEQYF. In DNA form, the CDR3 reads TGTGCCAGCAGCTTAGATCCCGCGAGTTCCTACGAGCAGTACTTC.

The chain recombines TRBV20-1 with TRBJ1-2, with D unclear. V shed 4 bases and J shed 8 bases, with 11 bases lying between them. The V gene's germline CDR1 is DFQATT and CDR2 SNEGSKA (reference sequence). This CDR3 contains 11 residues. The CDR3 DNA reads TGCAGTGCTACAGTACGAAGCGGCTACACCTTC. Protein product: CSATVRSGYTF.

J is TRBJ1-1 and V is TRBV5-4; unclear D gene. In germline, CDR1 is SGHNT, CDR2 YYREEE (reference sequence). Trimming left V 3 bases short and J 3 bases short, with 24 bases between. The length of the CDR3 is 18 residues. Here the CDR3 reads CASSSIPREVGRDTEAFF. In nucleotides, the CDR3 is TGTGCCAGCAGCTCCATCCCCCGGGAGGTGGGTCGAGACACTGAAGCTTTCTTT.

CDR3 DNA sequence: TGCAGCCCTACAGGGGATCGGGTCAATCAGCCCCAGCATTTT. Its protein product is CSPTGDRVNQPQHF. The chain employs TRBV29-1 and TRBJ1-5; 7 bases are shared with TRBD1. The V segment lost 8 bases and the J segment 3 bases; nucleotides outside the gene matches: 10. Germline V CDR1 and CDR2: SQVTM, ANQGSEA. The CDR3 covers 14 residues. The whole variable domain, filled in from reference TRBV29-1 and TRBJ1-5, reads SAVISQKPSRDICQRGTSLTIQCQVDSQVTMMFWYRQQPGQSLTLIATANQGSEATYESGFVIDKFPISRPNLTFSTLTVSNMSPEDSSIYLCSPTGDRVNQPQHFGDGTRLSIL.

This rearrangement joins TRBV29-1 to TRBJ2-1, with D tentatively TRBD2 (6 bases). The germline gives CDR1 SQVTM, CDR2 ANQGSEA. CDR3 size: 12 residues. The ends were cut back, 2 bases at V and 9 bases at J, with 11 bases in the middle. CDR3 loop: CSVEKTRGEQFF. CDR3 DNA sequence: TGCAGCGTTGAAAAGACTAGAGGTGAGCAGTTCTTC.

The rearrangement joins TRBV2 to TRBJ2-3; D gene unclear. CDR3 length: 13 residues. Germline CDR1 reads SNHLY; CDR2 reads FYNNEI. V was cut by 6 bases and J by 2 bases, with 9 bases left in between. The CDR3 here is CASRDDNTDTQYF. The CDR3 bases are TGTGCCAGCAGAGATGACAACACAGATACGCAGTATTTT.

The rearrangement uses TRBV28 and TRBJ2-3, with D possibly TRBD1 on 6 matching bases. The CDR3 contains 14 residues. V lost 2 bases and J lost 5, with 11 bases in between. Germline V CDR1 and CDR2: MDHEN, SYDVKM. Here the CDR3 DNA reads TGTGCCAGCAGTTTAGGGACATGGGGAGATACGCAGTATTTT. Its translation: CASSLGTWGDTQYF. Full variable domain (missing parts from reference TRBV28 and TRBJ2-3): DVKVTQSSRYLVKRTGEKVFLECVQDMDHENMFWYRQDPGLGLRLIYFSYDVKMKEKGDIPEGYSVSREKKERFSLILESASTNQTSMYLCASSLGTWGDTQYFGPGTRLTVL.

CDR3 DNA sequence: TGTGCCAGCAGCCTAGGACAGGGGTGGGGTGGCTACACCTTC. Its translation: CASSLGQGWGGYTF. This chain connects TRBV27 to TRBJ1-2; the match to TRBD1 covers 9 bases. The ends lost 6 bases at V and 7 bases at J; junction bases unmatched: 9. In germline, CDR1 is MNHEY, CDR2 SMNVEV (reference sequence). The CDR3 is 14 residues long.

The rearrangement links TRBV19 to TRBJ2-2; TRBD2 is a possible D gene (6 bases). Germline CDR1 reads LNHDA; CDR2 reads SQIVND (reference sequence). The CDR3 extends over 15 amino acids. Deletions cut 3 bases from V and 1 base from J, with 9 bases between. CDR3 sequence: CASSIVGGNTGELFF. As DNA, the CDR3 is TGTGCCAGTAGTATCGTCGGGGGGAACACCGGGGAGCTGTTTTTT. Variable domain in full (rest from reference TRBV19 and TRBJ2-2): DGGITQSPKYLFRKEGQNVTLSCEQNLNHDAMYWYRQDPGQGLRLIYYSQIVNDFQKGDIAEGYSVSREKKESFPLTVTSAQKNPTAFYLCASSIVGGNTGELFFGEGSRLTVL.

Only a few counts were recorded for this clonotype. CDR3 DNA sequence: TGTGCCAGCGGAAAAACAGGGGTACCCTTCGGGCAGTACTTC. Its translation: CASGKTGVPFGQYF. V gene TRBV6-2 or TRBV6-3 combines with J gene TRBJ2-7; the match to TRBD1 covers 7 bases. The ends lost 8 bases at V and 9 bases at J; junction bases unmatched: 16. The CDR3 runs to 14 residues. Germline V CDR1 and CDR2: MNHEY, SVGEGT.

The rearrangement links TRBV11-2 to TRBJ2-3; tentative D call: TRBD2 (6 bases). CDR1 and CDR2 (germline): SGHAT, FQNNGV. The germline V and J ends were trimmed by 1 base and 2 bases, with 13 bases remaining between them. There are 16 residues in the CDR3. DNA of the CDR3: TGTGCCAGCAGCTTAGGAACTAGCCAAGACACAGATACGCAGTATTTT. Encoded protein: CASSLGTSQDTDTQYF.

V and J are TRBV29-1 and TRBJ2-7; 10 positions match TRBD1. This CDR3 region has 15 residues. Trimming removed 1 base from V and 3 bases from J; junction bases left unmatched: 6. Per the germline V gene, CDR1 is SQVTM and CDR2 is ANQGSEA. This CDR3 reads CSVEVPGQGIYEQYF. The CDR3 DNA reads as TGCAGCGTTGAAGTTCCGGGACAGGGGATCTACGAGCAGTACTTC.

The genes are TRBV27 and TRBJ2-5, with unresolved D. Trimming left V 5 bases short and J 5 bases short, with 21 bases between. CDR1 and CDR2 (germline): MNHEY, SMNVEV (reference sequence). The CDR3 contains 16 residues. CDR3 sequence reads: CASSPFRMKVEETQYF. In nucleotides, the CDR3 is TGTGCCAGCAGTCCCTTCCGGATGAAGGTAGAGGAGACCCAGTACTTC.

The chain links TRBV28 to TRBJ2-2; 9 bases line up with TRBD2. Trimming at V came to 9 bases and at J to 2 bases, leaving 4 bases not matched to a gene. The CDR3 extends over 14 amino acids. In germline, CDR1 is MDHEN, CDR2 SYDVKM. CDR3: CASTSGLNTGELFF. The CDR3 DNA reads as TGTGCCAGTACTAGCGGGCTTAACACCGGGGAGCTGTTTTTT.

V gene TRBV27 combines with J gene TRBJ2-3; D ambiguous. The ends were cut back, 2 bases at V and 2 bases at J, with 11 bases in the middle. This CDR3 region has 15 residues. Per the germline V gene, CDR1 is MNHEY and CDR2 is SMNVEV (reference sequence). CDR3 sequence reads: CASSLTGSNTDTQYF. The CDR3 DNA follows: TGTGCCAGCAGTTTAACCGGGTCCAACACAGATACGCAGTATTTT.

This sequence joins TRBV5-6 and TRBJ2-5, with D unresolved. The V end lost 3 bases, the J end lost 4 bases, and 13 bases lay between the germline ends. Germline V lookup: CDR1 SGHDT, CDR2 YYEEEE. The CDR3 totals 14 residues. This CDR3 is CASSSREERETQYF. CDR3 sequence (DNA): TGTGCCAGCAGCTCCCGAGAGGAGAGAGAGACCCAGTACTTC. Looking up the rest from reference TRBV5-6 and TRBJ2-5 gives the full variable domain: DAGVTQSPTHLIKTRGQQVTLRCSPKSGHDTVSWYQQALGQGPQFIFQYYEEEERQRGNFPDRFSGHQFPNYSSELNVNALLLGDSALYLCASSSREERETQYFGPGTRLLVL.

This clonotype was found once. V usage is TRBV7-9 and J usage is TRBJ2-7, with TRBD1 matching 10 bases. Germline CDR1 is SEHNR and CDR2 is FQNEAQ (reference sequence). With V trimmed by 5 bases and J by 5 bases, 12 bases remained unmatched. There are 16 residues in the CDR3. The CDR3 here is CASSPIPWDRGHEQYF. The CDR3 DNA is TGTGCCAGCAGCCCCATCCCTTGGGACAGGGGACACGAGCAGTACTTC.

The chain is built from TRBV12-3 or TRBV12-4 and TRBJ2-1; D gene uncertain. This CDR3 is built from 12 residues. The germline V and J ends were trimmed by 2 bases and 7 bases, with 6 bases remaining between them. The CDR3 DNA is TGTGCCAGCAGTTTATATCGGAATGAGCAGTTCTTC. It yields the protein CASSLYRNEQFF.

This chain links TRBV27 with TRBJ2-7; D is unclear. Germline V gives CDR1 MNHEY, CDR2 SMNVEV (reference sequence). The length of the CDR3 is 12 residues. With 6 bases removed from V and 2 bases from J, the gap between germline ends came to 8 bases. In nucleotides, the CDR3 is TGTGCCAGCAGCGCTCCAACCTACGAGCAGTACTTC. The encoded protein is CASSAPTYEQYF.

The chain joins TRBV2 to TRBJ1-6, with D possibly matching TRBD1 (6 bases). V shed 8 bases and J shed 7 bases, with 9 bases lying between them. Germline loops: CDR1 SNHLY, CDR2 FYNNEI. The CDR3 consists of 12 residues. The CDR3: CASGQSNSPLHF. DNA of the CDR3: TGTGCCAGCGGACAGAGCAATTCACCCCTCCACTTT.

V gene TRBV12-3 or TRBV12-4 combines with J gene TRBJ2-2, with D possibly matching TRBD1 (5 bases). V gave up 4 bases and J gave up 5 bases, with 14 bases separating them. This CDR3 region has 15 residues. CDR3: CASSSRDVDTGELFF. The DNA of the CDR3 is TGTGCCAGCAGTTCCAGGGATGTGGATACCGGGGAGCTGTTTTTT.

J is TRBJ1-5 and V is TRBV15, with TRBD1 matching over 8 bases. After removal of 3 bases from V and 5 bases from J, the junction contained 9 bases not matched to a gene. Per the germline V gene, CDR1 is LNHNV and CDR2 is YYDKDF (reference sequence). This CDR3 is built from 16 residues. CDR3 sequence reads: CATSRGQDGYDQPQHF. The CDR3 bases are TGTGCCACCAGCAGGGGACAGGACGGTTACGATCAGCCCCAGCATTTT.

The count of this clonotype is one. The rearrangement uses TRBV12-3 or TRBV12-4 and TRBJ2-3; TRBD2 matches at 9 bases. V shed 5 bases and J 3 bases; nucleotides not matched to a gene: 6. The CDR3 covers 15 residues. The CDR3 loop is CASSPIAGETDTQYF. CDR3 DNA sequence: TGTGCCAGCAGTCCTATAGCGGGAGAGACAGATACGCAGTATTTT.